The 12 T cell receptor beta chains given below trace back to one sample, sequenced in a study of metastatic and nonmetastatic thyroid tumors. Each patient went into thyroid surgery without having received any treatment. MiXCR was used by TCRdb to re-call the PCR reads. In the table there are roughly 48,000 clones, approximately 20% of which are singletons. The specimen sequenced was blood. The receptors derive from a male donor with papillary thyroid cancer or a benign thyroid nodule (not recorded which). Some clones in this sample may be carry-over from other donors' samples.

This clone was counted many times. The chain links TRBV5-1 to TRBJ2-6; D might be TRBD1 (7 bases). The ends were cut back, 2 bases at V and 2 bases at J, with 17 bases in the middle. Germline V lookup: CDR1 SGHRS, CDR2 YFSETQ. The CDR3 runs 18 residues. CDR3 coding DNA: TGCGCCAGCAGCTTCCGGGGGACAGTTACCCCTGGGGCCAACGTCCTGACTTTC. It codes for CASSFRGTVTPGANVLTF.

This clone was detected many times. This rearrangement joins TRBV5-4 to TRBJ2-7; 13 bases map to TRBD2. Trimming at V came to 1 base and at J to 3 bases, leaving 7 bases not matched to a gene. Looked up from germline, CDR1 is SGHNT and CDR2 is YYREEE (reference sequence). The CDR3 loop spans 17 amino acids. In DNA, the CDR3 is TGTGCCAGCAGCTTGATAGGACTAGCGGGAGAATTCTACGAGCAGTACTTC. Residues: CASSLIGLAGEFYEQYF.

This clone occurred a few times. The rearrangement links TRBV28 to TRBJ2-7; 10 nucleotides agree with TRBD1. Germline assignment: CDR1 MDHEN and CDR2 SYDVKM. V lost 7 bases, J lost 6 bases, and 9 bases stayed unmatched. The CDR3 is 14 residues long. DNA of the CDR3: TGTGCCAGCATTCCGGGACAGGGGCGTATCGAGCAGTACTTC. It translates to CASIPGQGRIEQYF.

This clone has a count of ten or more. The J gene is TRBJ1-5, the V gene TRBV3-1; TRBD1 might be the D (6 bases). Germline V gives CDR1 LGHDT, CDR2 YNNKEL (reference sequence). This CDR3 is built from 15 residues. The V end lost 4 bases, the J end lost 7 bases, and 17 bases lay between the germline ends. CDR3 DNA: TGTGCCAGCAGCCGAAAAGGGGGTCCCCGGCAGCCCCAGCATTTT. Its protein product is CASSRKGGPRQPQHF.

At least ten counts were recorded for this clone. CDR3 loop: CASSYLGEVASNVLTF. DNA of the CDR3: TGTGCCAGCAGTTACCTCGGGGAGGTGGCTTCCAACGTCCTGACTTTC. The chain couples TRBV6-2 or TRBV6-3 to TRBJ2-6; TRBD2 might be the D (6 bases). Trimming took off 2 bases at V and 8 bases at J, with 16 bases between the two ends. The CDR3 runs 16 residues. CDR1 and CDR2 (germline): MNHEY, SVGEGT.

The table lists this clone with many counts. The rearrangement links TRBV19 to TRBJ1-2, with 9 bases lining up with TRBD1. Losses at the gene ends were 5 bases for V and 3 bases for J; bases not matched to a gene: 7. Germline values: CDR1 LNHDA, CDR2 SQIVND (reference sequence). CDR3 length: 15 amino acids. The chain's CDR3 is CASSSTGGAYYGYTF. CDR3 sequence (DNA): TGTGCCAGTAGTTCAACAGGGGGCGCGTACTATGGCTACACCTTC.

DNA for the CDR3: TGTGCCAGCATCAGGGGCACCGGGGAGCTGTTTTTT. Translated, it gives CASIRGTGELFF. V usage is TRBV12-3 or TRBV12-4 and J usage is TRBJ2-2; D may be TRBD1 (6 bases). This CDR3 region has 12 residues. The germline V and J ends were trimmed by 7 bases and 4 bases, with 7 bases remaining between them.

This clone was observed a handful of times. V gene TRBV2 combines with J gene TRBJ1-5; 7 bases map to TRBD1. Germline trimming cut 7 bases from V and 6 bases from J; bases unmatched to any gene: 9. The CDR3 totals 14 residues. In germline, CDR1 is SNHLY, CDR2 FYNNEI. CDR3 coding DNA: TGTGCCAGCACCAAGACAGGGTCCGGTCAGCCCCAGCATTTT. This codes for CASTKTGSGQPQHF.

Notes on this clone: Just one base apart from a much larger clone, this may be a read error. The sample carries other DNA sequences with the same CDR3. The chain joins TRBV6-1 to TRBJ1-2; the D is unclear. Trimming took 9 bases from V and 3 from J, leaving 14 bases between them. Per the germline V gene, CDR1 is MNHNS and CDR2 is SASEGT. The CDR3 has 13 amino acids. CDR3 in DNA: TGTGCCAGTAAGACCCCGAGGGACTATGGCTACACCTTC. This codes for CASKTPRDYGYTF.

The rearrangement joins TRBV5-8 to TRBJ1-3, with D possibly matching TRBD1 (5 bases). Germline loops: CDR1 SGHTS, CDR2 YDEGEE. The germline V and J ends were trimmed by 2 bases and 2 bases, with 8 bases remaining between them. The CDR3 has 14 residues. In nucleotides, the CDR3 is TGTGCCAGCAGCTTCGGGACGACTGGAAACACCATATATTTT. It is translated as CASSFGTTGNTIYF.

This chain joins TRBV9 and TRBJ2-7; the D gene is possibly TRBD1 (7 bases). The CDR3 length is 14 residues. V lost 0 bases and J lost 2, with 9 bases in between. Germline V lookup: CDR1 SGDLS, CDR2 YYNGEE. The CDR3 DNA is TGTGCCAGCAGCGTAGCAGGGGGGCCCTACGAGCAGTACTTC. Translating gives CASSVAGGPYEQYF.

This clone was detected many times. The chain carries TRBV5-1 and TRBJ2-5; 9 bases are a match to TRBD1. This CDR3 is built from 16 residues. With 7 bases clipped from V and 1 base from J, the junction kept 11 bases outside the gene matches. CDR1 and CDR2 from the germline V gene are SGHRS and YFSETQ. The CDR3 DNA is TGCGCCAGCCGCCGGACAGGGGTCATCCCCCAAGAGACCCAGTACTTC. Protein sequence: CASRRTGVIPQETQYF.